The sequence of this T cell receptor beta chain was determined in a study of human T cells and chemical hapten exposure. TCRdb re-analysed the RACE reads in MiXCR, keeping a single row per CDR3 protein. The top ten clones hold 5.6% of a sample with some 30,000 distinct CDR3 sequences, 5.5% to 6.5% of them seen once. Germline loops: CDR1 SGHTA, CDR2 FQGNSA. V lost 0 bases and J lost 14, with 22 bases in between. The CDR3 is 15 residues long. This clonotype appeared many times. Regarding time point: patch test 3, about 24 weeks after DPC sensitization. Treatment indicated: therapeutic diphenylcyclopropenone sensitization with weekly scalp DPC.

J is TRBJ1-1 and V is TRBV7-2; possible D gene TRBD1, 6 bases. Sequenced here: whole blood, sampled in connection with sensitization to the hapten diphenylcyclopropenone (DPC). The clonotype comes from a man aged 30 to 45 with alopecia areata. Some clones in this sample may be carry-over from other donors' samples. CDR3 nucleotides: TGTGCCAGCAGCTTAGCGGGACAAGACAGTGAAGCTTTCTTCTTT. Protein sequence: CASSLAGQDSEAFFF.